This T cell receptor (beta chain) was observed in a study of blood T cell repertoires in COVID-19. Study context: Researchers got acute and convalescent COVID-19 samples from the United States, Italy and Spain.

Original processing methods: Amplification from reference gene primers served as the basis for estimated nucleated cell counts. Libraries were prepared by immunoSEQ multiplex PCR; TCRdb keeps only in-frame clonotypes and omits some of them. From that table come the V and J calls and clone size; the DNA was used to work out D and trimming. The profile shows roughly 160,000 clones, 79% of them singletons. This sequence originates from a woman aged 70-85 years in a cohort exposed to, infected with or recovered from COVID-19 (not recorded which). The sequenced sample was PBMCs or T cells enriched from blood (not recorded which).

CDR3 in amino acids: CASSRQGAPQETQYF. The CDR3 nucleotides are TGCGCCAGCAGCCGACAGGGGGCCCCCCAAGAGACCCAGTACTTC. The rearrangement joins TRBV5-1 to TRBJ2-5; 10 nucleotides match TRBD1. V was clipped by 4 bases and J by 1 base; unmatched bases: 4. The CDR3 consists of 15 residues. The germline V gene encodes CDR1 SGHRS and CDR2 YFSETQ.